Detailed here is one T cell receptor beta chain. The PCR contained 60 Vbeta and 13 Jbeta primers. Data came from immunoSEQ multiplex PCR; TCRdb stores just in-frame clones and leaves some out. Among hundreds of thousands of clones, almost 80% were seen once, and the ten largest hold 3% to 4.5%. The sample is drawn from a study of cytomegalovirus exposure and HLA in healthy donors. Across the study: As released early, the data held 70 million to 100 million unique TCRs from HLA-typed donors.

Trimming pared 0 bases from V and 6 bases from J, leaving 11 bases between. The CDR3 is 14 residues long. Germline CDR1 and CDR2: MNHEY and SMNVEV (reference sequence). The TCR sequence derives from a male donor in good health and CMV-seronegative. Material: PBMCs. V and J are TRBV27 and TRBJ1-1, with D unresolved. The CDR3 nucleotides are TGTGCCAGCAGTTTATCTTTGGGCAGCCCTGAAGCTTTCTTT. This translates into CASSLSLGSPEAFF.